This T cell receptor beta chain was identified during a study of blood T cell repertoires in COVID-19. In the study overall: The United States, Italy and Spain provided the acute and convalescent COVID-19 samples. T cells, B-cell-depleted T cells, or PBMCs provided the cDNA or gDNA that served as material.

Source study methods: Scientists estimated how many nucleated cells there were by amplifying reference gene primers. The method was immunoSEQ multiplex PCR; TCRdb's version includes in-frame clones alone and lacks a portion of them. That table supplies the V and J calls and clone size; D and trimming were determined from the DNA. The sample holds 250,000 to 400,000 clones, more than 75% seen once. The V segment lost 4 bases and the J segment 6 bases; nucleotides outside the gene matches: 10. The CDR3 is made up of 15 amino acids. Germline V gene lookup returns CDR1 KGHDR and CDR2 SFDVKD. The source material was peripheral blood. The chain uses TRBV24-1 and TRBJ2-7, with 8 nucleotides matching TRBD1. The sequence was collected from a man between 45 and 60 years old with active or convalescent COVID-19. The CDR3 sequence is CATSDTGTGPSEQYF. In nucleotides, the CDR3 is TGTGCCACCAGTGACACCGGGACAGGCCCCTCCGAGCAGTACTTC.